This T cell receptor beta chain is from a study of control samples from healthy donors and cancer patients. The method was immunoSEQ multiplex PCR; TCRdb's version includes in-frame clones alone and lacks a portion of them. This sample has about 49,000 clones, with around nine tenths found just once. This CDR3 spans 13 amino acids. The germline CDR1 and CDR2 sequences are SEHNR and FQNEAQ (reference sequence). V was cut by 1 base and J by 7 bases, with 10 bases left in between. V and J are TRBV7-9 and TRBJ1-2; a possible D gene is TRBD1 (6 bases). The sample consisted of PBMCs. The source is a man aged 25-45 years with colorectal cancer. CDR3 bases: TGTGCCAGCAGCTTAGAAGGGGGAAGTGGCTACACCTTC. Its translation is CASSLEGGSGYTF. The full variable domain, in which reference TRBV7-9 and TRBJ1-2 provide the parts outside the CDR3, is DTGVSQNPRHKITKRGQNVTFRCDPISEHNRLYWYRQTLGQGPEFLTYFQNEAQLEKSRLLSDRFSAERPKGSFSTLEIQRTEQGDSAMYLCASSLEGGSGYTFGSGTRLTVV.